This T cell receptor (beta chain) was retrieved from a study of yellow fever vaccine responses in identical twins. Overall study findings and caveats: Twins' vaccine T cell responses were reported to seem partly convergent and partly personalized.

One entry per CDR3 protein results from TCRdb running MiXCR on the RT-PCR reads. This table has 30,000 to 40,000 distinct CDR3 sequences, 50% to 75% appearing once. Trimming removed 5 bases from V and 4 bases from J; junction bases left unmatched: 8. CDR1 and CDR2 (germline): MGHRA, YSYEKL. The CDR3 totals 15 residues. Note on this clonotype: Its antigen remains unidentified.

This chain joins TRBV4-1 and TRBJ2-7, with TRBD2 matching over 10 bases. This TCR was recovered from a woman under 30 who received the yellow fever vaccine. Sequencing used T cells from blood (PBMCs), unsorted or a sorted subset (not recorded which), obtained before or after yellow fever vaccination (not recorded which). CDR3 DNA sequence: TGCGCCAGCAGCACGAGGACTAGCGGCCTATACGAGCAGTACTTC. Translating gives CASSTRTSGLYEQYF.